The clone carrying this T cell receptor (beta chain) was detected a few times. The antigen remains unidentified. The iRepertoire nested amplicon-rescue multiplex PCR amplified TCR alpha and beta CDR3s from RNA. One-step reverse transcription and amplification started from approximately 100-400 ng of tissue mRNA or PBMC total RNA. TCRdb independently ran MiXCR on the multiplex PCR reads; one entry per CDR3 protein. The top ten hold 20% to 25% of the sample, which has some 180,000 distinct CDR3 sequences, 32% seen once. The data were obtained in a study of glioma-infiltrating T cells. Study results and caveats: Tissue-blood divergence was below expectation in non-neoplastic patients, above in gliomas. CDR3 overlap between tissue and blood was very small.

The CDR3 extends over 12 amino acids. The V end was cut by 3 bases, the J end by 2 bases, with 5 bases between. CDR1 is SGHTA and CDR2 is FQGNSA in the germline V gene. The sequencing input was glioma tissue, nonneoplastic brain tissue, or PBMCs (not recorded which). The sequence derives from a human donor with low-grade glioma or glioblastoma, undergoing nonglioma brain surgery, or in good health (not recorded which). This chain joins TRBV7-2 and TRBJ2-7; no definite D call. This chain's CDR3 is CASSFPAYEQYF. The CDR3 bases are TGTGCCAGCAGCTTCCCAGCCTACGAGCAGTACTTC.